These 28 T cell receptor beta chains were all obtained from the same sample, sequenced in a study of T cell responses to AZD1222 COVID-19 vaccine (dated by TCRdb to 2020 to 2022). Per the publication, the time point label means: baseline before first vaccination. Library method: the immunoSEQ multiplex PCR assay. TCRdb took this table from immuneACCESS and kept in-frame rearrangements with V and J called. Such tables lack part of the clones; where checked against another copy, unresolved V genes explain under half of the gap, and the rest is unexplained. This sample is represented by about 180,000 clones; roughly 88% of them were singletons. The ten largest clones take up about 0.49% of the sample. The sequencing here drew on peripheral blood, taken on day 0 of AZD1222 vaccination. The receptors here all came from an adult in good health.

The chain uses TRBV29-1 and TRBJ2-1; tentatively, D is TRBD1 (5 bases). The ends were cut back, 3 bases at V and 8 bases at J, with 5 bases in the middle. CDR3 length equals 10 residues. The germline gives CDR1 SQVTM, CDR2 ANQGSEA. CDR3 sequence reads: CSVDRDEQFF. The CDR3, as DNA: TGCAGCGTTGACAGGGATGAGCAGTTCTTC.

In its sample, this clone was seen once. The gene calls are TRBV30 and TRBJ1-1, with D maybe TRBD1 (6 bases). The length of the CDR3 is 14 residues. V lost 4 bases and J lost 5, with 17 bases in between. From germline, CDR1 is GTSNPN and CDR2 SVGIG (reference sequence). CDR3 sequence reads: CAWTTTGWGTEAFF. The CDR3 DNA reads TGTGCCTGGACTACCACAGGGTGGGGGACTGAAGCTTTCTTT.

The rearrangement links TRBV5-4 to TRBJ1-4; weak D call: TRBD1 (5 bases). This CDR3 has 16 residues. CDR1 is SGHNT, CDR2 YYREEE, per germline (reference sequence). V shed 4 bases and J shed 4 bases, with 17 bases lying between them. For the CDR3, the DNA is TGTGCCAGCAGCCAAAACACGGGACTGAGTAATGAAAAACTGTTTTTT. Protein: CASSQNTGLSNEKLFF.

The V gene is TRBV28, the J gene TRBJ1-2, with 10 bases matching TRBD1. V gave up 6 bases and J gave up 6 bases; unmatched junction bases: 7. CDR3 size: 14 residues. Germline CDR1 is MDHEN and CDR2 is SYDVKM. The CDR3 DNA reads TGTGCCAGCAGCCTTACGACAGGGGGCGATGGCTACACCTTC. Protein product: CASSLTTGGDGYTF.

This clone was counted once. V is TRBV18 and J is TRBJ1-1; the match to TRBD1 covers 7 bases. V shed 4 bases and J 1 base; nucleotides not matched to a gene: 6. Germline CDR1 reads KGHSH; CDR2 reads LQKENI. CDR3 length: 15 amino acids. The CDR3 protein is CASSRSGQENTEAFF. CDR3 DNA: TGTGCCAGCTCACGGAGTGGACAGGAGAACACTGAAGCTTTCTTT.

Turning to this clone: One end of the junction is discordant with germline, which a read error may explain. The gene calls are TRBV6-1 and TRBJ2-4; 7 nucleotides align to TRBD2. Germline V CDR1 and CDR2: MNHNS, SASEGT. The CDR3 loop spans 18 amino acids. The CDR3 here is CASSERISGWGDKNIQYF. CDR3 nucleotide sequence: TGTGCCAGTAGTGAGAGGATTAGCGGGTGGGGAGACAAAAACATTCAGTACTTC.

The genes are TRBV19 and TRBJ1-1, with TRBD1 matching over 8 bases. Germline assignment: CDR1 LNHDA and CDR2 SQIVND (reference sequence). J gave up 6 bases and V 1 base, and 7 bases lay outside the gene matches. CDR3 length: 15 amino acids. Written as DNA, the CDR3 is TGTGCCAGTAGTATAGGGACAGGGTACGGACCTGAAGCTTTCTTT. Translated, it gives CASSIGTGYGPEAFF.

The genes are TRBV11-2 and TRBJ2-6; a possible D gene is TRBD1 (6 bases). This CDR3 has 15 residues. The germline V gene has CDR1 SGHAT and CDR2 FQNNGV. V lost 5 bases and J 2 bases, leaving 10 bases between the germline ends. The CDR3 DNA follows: TGTGCCAGCAGCCCCCAGGGGCCTGGGGCCAACGTCCTGACTTTC. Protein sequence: CASSPQGPGANVLTF.

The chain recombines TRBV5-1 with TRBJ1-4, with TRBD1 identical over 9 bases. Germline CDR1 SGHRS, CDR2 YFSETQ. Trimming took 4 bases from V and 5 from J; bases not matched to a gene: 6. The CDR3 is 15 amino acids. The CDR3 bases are TGCGCCAGCAGCCTAACAGGGGGCGGGAATGAAAAACTGTTTTTT. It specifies CASSLTGGGNEKLFF.

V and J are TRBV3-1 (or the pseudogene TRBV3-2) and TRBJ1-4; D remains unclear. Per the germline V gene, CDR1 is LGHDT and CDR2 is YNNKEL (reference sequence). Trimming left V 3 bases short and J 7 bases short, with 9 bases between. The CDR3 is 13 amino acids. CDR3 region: CASSQLGSEKLFF. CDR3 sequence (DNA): TGTGCCAGCAGCCAGTTGGGCAGTGAAAAACTGTTTTTT.

In DNA, the CDR3 is TGTGCCAGCAGCTTACAGGGACAGGGGATAAGCTCCTACGAGCAGTACTTC. This sequence encodes CASSLQGQGISSYEQYF. This chain uses TRBV7-2 with TRBJ2-7; TRBD1 matches 10 bases. CDR1 is SGHTA, CDR2 FQGNSA, per germline. After removal of 2 bases from V and 0 bases from J, the junction contained 7 bases not matched to a gene. The CDR3 is 17 amino acids.

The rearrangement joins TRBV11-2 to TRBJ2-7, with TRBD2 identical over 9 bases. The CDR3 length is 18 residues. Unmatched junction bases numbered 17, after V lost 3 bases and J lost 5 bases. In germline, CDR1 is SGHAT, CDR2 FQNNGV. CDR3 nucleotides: TGTGCCAGCAGCTTGGTAGCGGGGGCCCCACTCACCCCTCACGAGCAGTACTTC. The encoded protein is CASSLVAGAPLTPHEQYF.

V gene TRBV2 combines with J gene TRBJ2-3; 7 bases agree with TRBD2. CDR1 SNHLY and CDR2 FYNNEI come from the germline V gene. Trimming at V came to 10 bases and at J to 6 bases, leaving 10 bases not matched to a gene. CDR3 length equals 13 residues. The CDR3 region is CATSGAGVDTQYF. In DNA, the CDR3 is TGTGCCACCTCTGGGGCGGGAGTGGATACGCAGTATTTT. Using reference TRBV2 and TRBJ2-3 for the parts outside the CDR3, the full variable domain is EPEVTQTPSHQVTQMGQEVILRCVPISNHLYFYWYRQILGQKVEFLVSFYNNEISEKSEIFDDQFSVERPDGSNFTLKIRSTKLEDSAMYFCATSGAGVDTQYFGPGTRLTVL.

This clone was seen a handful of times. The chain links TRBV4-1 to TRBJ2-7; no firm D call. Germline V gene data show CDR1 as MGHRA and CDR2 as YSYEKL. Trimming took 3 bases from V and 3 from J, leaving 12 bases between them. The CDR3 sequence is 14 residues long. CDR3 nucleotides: TGCGCCAGCAGCCATAACGAAAGAGGCTACGAGCAGTACTTC. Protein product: CASSHNERGYEQYF.

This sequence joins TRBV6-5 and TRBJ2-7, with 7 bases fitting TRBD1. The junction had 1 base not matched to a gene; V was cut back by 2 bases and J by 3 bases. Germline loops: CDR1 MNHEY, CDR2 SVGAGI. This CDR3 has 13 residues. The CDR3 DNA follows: TGTGCCAGCAGTTACAGGGGGCACTACGAGCAGTACTTC. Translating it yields CASSYRGHYEQYF.

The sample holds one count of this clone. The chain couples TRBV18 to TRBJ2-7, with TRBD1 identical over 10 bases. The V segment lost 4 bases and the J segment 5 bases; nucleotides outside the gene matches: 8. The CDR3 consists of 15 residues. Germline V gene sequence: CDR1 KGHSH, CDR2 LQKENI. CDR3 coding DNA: TGTGCCAGCTCACTGCGACAGGGGGCCGGGGACGAGCAGTACTTC. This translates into CASSLRQGAGDEQYF.

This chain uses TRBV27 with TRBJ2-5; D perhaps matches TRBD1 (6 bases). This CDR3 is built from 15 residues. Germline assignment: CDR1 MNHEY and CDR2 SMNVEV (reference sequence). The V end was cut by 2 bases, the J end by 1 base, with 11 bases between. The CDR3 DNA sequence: TGTGCCAGCAGTTTACTTGGACAGCTCCAAGAGACCCAGTACTTC. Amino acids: CASSLLGQLQETQYF.

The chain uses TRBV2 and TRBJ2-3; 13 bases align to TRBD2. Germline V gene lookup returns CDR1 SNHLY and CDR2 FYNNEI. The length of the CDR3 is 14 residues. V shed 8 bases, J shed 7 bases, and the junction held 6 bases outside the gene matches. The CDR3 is CASVPGLAGYTQYF. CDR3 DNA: TGTGCCAGCGTCCCGGGACTAGCGGGGTATACGCAGTATTTT. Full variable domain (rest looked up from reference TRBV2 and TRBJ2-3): EPEVTQTPSHQVTQMGQEVILRCVPISNHLYFYWYRQILGQKVEFLVSFYNNEISEKSEIFDDQFSVERPDGSNFTLKIRSTKLEDSAMYFCASVPGLAGYTQYFGPGTRLTVL.

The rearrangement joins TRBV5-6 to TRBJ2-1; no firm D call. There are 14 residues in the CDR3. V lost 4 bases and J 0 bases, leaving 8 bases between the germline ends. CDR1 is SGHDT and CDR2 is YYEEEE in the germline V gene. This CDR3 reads CASSLTSSYNEQFF. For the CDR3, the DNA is TGTGCCAGCAGCCTAACAAGCTCCTACAATGAGCAGTTCTTC. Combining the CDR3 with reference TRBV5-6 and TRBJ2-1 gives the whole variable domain DAGVTQSPTHLIKTRGQQVTLRCSPKSGHDTVSWYQQALGQGPQFIFQYYEEEERQRGNFPDRFSGHQFPNYSSELNVNALLLGDSALYLCASSLTSSYNEQFFGPGTRLTVL.

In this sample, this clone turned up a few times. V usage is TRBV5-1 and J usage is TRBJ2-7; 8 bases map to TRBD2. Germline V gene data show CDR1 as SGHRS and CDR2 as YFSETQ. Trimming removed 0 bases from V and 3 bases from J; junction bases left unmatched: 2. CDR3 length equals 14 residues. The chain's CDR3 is CASSLGAGDYEQYF. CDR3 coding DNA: TGCGCCAGCAGCTTGGGAGCGGGGGACTACGAGCAGTACTTC.

CDR3 amino acids: CASTPGGGTGYLAQYF. CDR3 nucleotides: TGTGCCAGCACCCCGGGAGGGGGGACAGGGTATTTGGCCCAGTACTTC. The chain recombines TRBV28 with TRBJ2-5, with D possibly matching TRBD1 (9 bases). CDR3 size: 16 residues. The V end lost 7 bases, the J end lost 9 bases, and 27 bases lay between the germline ends. CDR1 and CDR2 (germline): MDHEN, SYDVKM.

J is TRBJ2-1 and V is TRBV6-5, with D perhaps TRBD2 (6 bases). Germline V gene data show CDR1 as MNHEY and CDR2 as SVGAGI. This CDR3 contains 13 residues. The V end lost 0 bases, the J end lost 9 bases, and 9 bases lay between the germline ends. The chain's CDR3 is CASSYSTRGEQFF. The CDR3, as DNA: TGTGCCAGCAGTTACTCGACTAGAGGTGAGCAGTTCTTC.

The CDR3 DNA reads as TGTGCCAGCAGCTTGTTCGCATCGGCTAGCGAGGCATATGAGCAGTTCTTC. The encoded protein is CASSLFASASEAYEQFF. The chain employs TRBV5-5 and TRBJ2-1; possibly TRBD2 for D (6 bases). The V and J ends lost 1 base and 8 bases respectively, with 22 bases between them. Germline CDR1 reads SGHKS; CDR2 reads YYEKEE (reference sequence). The CDR3 has 17 residues.

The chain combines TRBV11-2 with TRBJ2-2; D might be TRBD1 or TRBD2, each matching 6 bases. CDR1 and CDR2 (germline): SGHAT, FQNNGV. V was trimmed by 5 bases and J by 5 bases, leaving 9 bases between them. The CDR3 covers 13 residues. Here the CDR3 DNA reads TGTGCCAGCAGCGAGGGGGGTACCGGGGAGCTGTTTTTT. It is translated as CASSEGGTGELFF.

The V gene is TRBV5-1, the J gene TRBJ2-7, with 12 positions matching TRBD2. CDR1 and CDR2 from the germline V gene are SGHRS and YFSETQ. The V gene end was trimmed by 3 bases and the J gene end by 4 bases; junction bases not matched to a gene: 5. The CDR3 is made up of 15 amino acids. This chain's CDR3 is CASSSLAGGLYEQYF. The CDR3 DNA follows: TGCGCCAGCAGCTCGCTAGCGGGAGGGCTATACGAGCAGTACTTC.

The CDR3 sequence: CASSTNRDLLHQPQHF. The DNA for the CDR3 is TGTGCCAGTAGTACAAACCGGGACCTACTTCATCAGCCCCAGCATTTT. The chain employs TRBV19 and TRBJ1-5; the D gene is possibly TRBD1 (5 bases). The CDR3 has 16 residues. V was clipped by 4 bases and J by 5 bases, with 18 bases between them. Germline lookup yields CDR1 LNHDA and CDR2 SQIVND (reference sequence). The variable domain in full, completed from reference TRBV19 and TRBJ1-5, reads DGGITQSPKYLFRKEGQNVTLSCEQNLNHDAMYWYRQDPGQGLRLIYYSQIVNDFQKGDIAEGYSVSREKKESFPLTVTSAQKNPTAFYLCASSTNRDLLHQPQHFGDGTRLSIL.

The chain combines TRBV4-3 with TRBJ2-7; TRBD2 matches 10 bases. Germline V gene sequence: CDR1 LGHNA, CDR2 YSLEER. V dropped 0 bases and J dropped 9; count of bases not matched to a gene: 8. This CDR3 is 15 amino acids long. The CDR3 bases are TGCGCCAGCAGCCAAGACCGGCTAGCGGGGGCCCGGCAGTACTTC. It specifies CASSQDRLAGARQYF.

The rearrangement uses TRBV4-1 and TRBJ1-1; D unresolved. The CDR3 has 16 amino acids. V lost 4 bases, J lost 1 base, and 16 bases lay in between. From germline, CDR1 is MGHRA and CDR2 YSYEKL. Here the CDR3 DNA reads TGCGCCAGCAGCCCGGCCCCCCGAAGCAAGAACACTGAAGCTTTCTTT. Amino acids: CASSPAPRSKNTEAFF.